Below are 21 T cell receptor beta chains sequenced from a single sample in a study of Ad26.COV2.S vaccination and SARS-CoV-2 variants. Generated by immunoSEQ multiplex PCR, the TCRdb table keeps only in-frame clones and is missing some. The sample contains 200,000 to 250,000 clones, 70% to 90% of which appear only once. Stated treatment: 19 received Ad26.COV2.S at low or high dose, single or two shots; about 5 received placebo; per-sample allocation not given. Sampling was done on day 63 after the first vaccine or placebo injection. This specimen consisted of peripheral blood, obtained in a trial of Ad26.COV2.S vaccine versus placebo. The origin of the receptors is a person aged 18-65 years who received the Ad26.COV2.S COVID-19 vaccine or a placebo.

This rearrangement joins TRBV27 to TRBJ1-5; unclear D gene. CDR3 length: 14 amino acids. Trimming cost V 3 bases and J 7 bases, with 13 bases left between them. CDR1 and CDR2 (germline): MNHEY, SMNVEV (reference sequence). The CDR3 sequence: CASSLVGMGQPQHF. The CDR3 DNA reads as TGTGCCAGCAGTTTGGTTGGGATGGGGCAGCCCCAGCATTTT.

V gene TRBV7-9 combines with J gene TRBJ1-4; 7 bases align to TRBD1. Germline V gives CDR1 SEHNR, CDR2 FQNEAQ (reference sequence). V was clipped by 5 bases and J by 0 bases; unmatched bases: 12. CDR3 length: 18 residues. The CDR3 region has the DNA TGTGCCAGCAGCGGAAGGACAGGAGACATTACAACTAATGAAAAACTGTTTTTT. Its translation is CASSGRTGDITTNEKLFF.

This clone was detected many times. The chain has TRBV28 and TRBJ2-7; TRBD1 matches 9 bases. There are 17 residues in the CDR3. The junction had 10 bases not matched to a gene; V was cut back by 2 bases and J by 2 bases. Per germline, CDR1 MDHEN and CDR2 SYDVKM. The CDR3 DNA reads TGTGCCAGCAGTTTAGGGGCCGGGACAGGGATCCCCTACGAGCAGTACTTC. Protein product: CASSLGAGTGIPYEQYF.

The chain joins TRBV5-1 to TRBJ2-7, with D possibly being TRBD1 or TRBD2 (5 bases each). Trimming cost V 2 bases and J 2 bases, with 17 bases left between them. Germline values: CDR1 SGHRS, CDR2 YFSETQ. This CDR3 is 16 amino acids long. CDR3 in amino acids: CASSFSSGTGPYEQYF. CDR3 coding DNA: TGCGCCAGCAGCTTCAGTTCCGGGACGGGTCCCTACGAGCAGTACTTC. The full variable domain, rest sourced from reference TRBV5-1 and TRBJ2-7, is KAGVTQTPRYLIKTRGQQVTLSCSPISGHRSVSWYQQTPGQGLQFLFEYFSETQRNKGNFPGRFSGRQFSNSRSEMNVSTLELGDSALYLCASSFSSGTGPYEQYFGPGTRLTVT.

The rearrangement uses TRBV11-2 and TRBJ1-6; possibly TRBD1 for D (5 bases). V lost 5 bases to trimming and J lost 10 bases, with 18 bases between them. Germline V gene data show CDR1 as SGHAT and CDR2 as FQNNGV. The CDR3 length is 15 residues. CDR3 region: CASSIPLGAWSPLHF. CDR3 in DNA: TGTGCCAGCAGCATCCCACTAGGGGCCTGGTCACCCCTCCACTTT.

This clone was seen only once. The chain combines TRBV7-9 with TRBJ2-7, with D possibly called TRBD1 or TRBD2 (5 bases each). The CDR3 is 14 residues long. Germline assignment: CDR1 SEHNR and CDR2 FQNEAQ (reference sequence). V was trimmed by 1 base and J by 2 bases, leaving 9 bases between them. The CDR3: CASSLGGTTYEQYF. In DNA, the CDR3 is TGTGCCAGCAGCTTAGGTGGGACCACCTACGAGCAGTACTTC.

The rearrangement joins TRBV3-1 (or the pseudogene TRBV3-2) to TRBJ1-6, with D unclear. V gave up 7 bases and J gave up 7 bases, with 14 bases separating them. Per germline, CDR1 LGHDT and CDR2 YNNKEL (reference sequence). This CDR3 comprises 14 residues. The CDR3 protein is CASTPGGDNSPLHF. The CDR3 nucleotides are TGTGCCAGCACCCCCGGAGGCGACAATTCACCCCTCCACTTT.

The table lists this clone with a count of one. The chain is built from TRBV7-2 and TRBJ2-7, with 14 bases aligning to TRBD2. CDR1 is SGHTA and CDR2 is FQGNSA in the germline V gene. The CDR3 totals 16 residues. Unmatched junction bases numbered 6, after V lost 4 bases and J lost 4 bases. In nucleotides, the CDR3 is TGTGCCAGCAGCTCCAGGACTAGCGGGGGGATATACGAGCAGTACTTC. Its protein product is CASSSRTSGGIYEQYF.

The chain links TRBV7-9 to TRBJ1-1; TRBD1 agrees at 7 bases. The CDR3 is made up of 16 amino acids. The germline CDR1 and CDR2 sequences are SEHNR and FQNEAQ (reference sequence). The trim removed 5 bases at V and 0 bases at J, leaving 9 bases unmatched. In nucleotides, the CDR3 is TGTGCCAGCAGCCCTCCGGGACAGATTTTGAACACTGAAGCTTTCTTT. It encodes CASSPPGQILNTEAFF. The whole variable domain, filled in from reference TRBV7-9 and TRBJ1-1, reads DTGVSQNPRHKITKRGQNVTFRCDPISEHNRLYWYRQTLGQGPEFLTYFQNEAQLEKSRLLSDRFSAERPKGSFSTLEIQRTEQGDSAMYLCASSPPGQILNTEAFFGQGTRLTVV.

This chain uses TRBV29-1 with TRBJ2-3; no reliable D call. The CDR3 loop spans 15 amino acids. CDR1 is SQVTM, CDR2 ANQGSEA, per germline. V lost 4 bases, J lost 0 bases, and 14 bases lay in between. CDR3 DNA: TGCAGCGTTGCCGCAACCTCGTCTAGCACAGATACGCAGTATTTT. It is translated as CSVAATSSSTDTQYF.

A few counts support this clone. The chain recombines TRBV20-1 with TRBJ2-7; D remains unclear. The CDR3 has 11 residues. V shed 0 bases and J shed 6 bases, with 6 bases lying between them. Germline V gives CDR1 DFQATT, CDR2 SNEGSKA (reference sequence). The CDR3 coding sequence is TGCAGTGCTAGAGATGACGGCGAGCAGTACTTC. Encoded protein: CSARDDGEQYF.

This chain joins TRBV7-9 and TRBJ2-7; TRBD1 aligns across 12 bases. Germline lookup yields CDR1 SEHNR and CDR2 FQNEAQ (reference sequence). V was pared by 7 bases and J by 4 bases, with 8 bases of the junction left unmatched. This CDR3 has 15 residues. The CDR3 DNA sequence: TGTGCCAGCACCTTGGGGACAGGGGGCTTTTACGAGCAGTACTTC. It is translated as CASTLGTGGFYEQYF.

The chain links TRBV29-1 to TRBJ2-3, with D perhaps TRBD1 (6 bases). V was cut by 7 bases and J by 0 bases, with 17 bases left in between. CDR1 and CDR2 (germline): SQVTM, ANQGSEA. The CDR3 has 15 residues. CDR3 bases: TGCAGCGGGGGAAGGTCGGGACAAAGCACAGATACGCAGTATTTT. Translating gives CSGGRSGQSTDTQYF.

The V and J genes are TRBV7-8 and TRBJ1-5; D is unresolved. Germline CDR1 and CDR2: SGHVS and FQNEAQ. Trimming pared 0 bases from V and 5 bases from J, leaving 17 bases between. This CDR3 region has 17 residues. This CDR3 reads CASSLALGPQGDQPQHF. In DNA form, the CDR3 reads TGTGCCAGCAGCTTAGCCCTCGGGCCCCAAGGAGATCAGCCCCAGCATTTT.

The rearrangement joins TRBV27 to TRBJ2-7, with 11 positions matching TRBD2. CDR1 and CDR2 (germline): MNHEY, SMNVEV (reference sequence). V lost 6 bases to trimming and J lost 2 bases; unmatched junction nucleotides: 15. The CDR3 runs 18 residues. In DNA form, the CDR3 reads TGTGCCAGCAGCGATCTAACCAAGGGACTAGCGGAGCCCTACGAGCAGTACTTC. Translating it yields CASSDLTKGLAEPYEQYF.

The chain joins TRBV4-1 to TRBJ2-5; tentatively, D is TRBD2 (7 bases). The CDR3 is 15 amino acids. CDR1 is MGHRA, CDR2 YSYEKL, per germline. V lost 4 bases, J lost 5 bases, and 17 bases lay in between. The CDR3 is CASSRNLGGGETQYF. DNA of the CDR3: TGCGCCAGCAGCCGCAATCTAGGGGGAGGGGAGACCCAGTACTTC.

The rearrangement joins TRBV29-1 to TRBJ2-3; 7 bases fit TRBD2. Germline CDR1 reads SQVTM; CDR2 reads ANQGSEA. There are 15 residues in the CDR3. The ends lost 4 bases at V and 5 bases at J; junction bases unmatched: 12. The DNA for the CDR3 is TGCAGCGTTGGGGGTAGCGGGCGGGGTAGAGATACGCAGTATTTT. Translated: CSVGGSGRGRDTQYF.

The rearrangement links TRBV7-2 to TRBJ2-2; D remains ambiguous. This CDR3 is built from 15 residues. Germline V gene data show CDR1 as SGHTA and CDR2 as FQGNSA. Between the trimmed V and J ends, which lost 0 bases and 0 bases, there was a span of 5 bases. The CDR3 region is CASSLASSNTGELFF. The CDR3, as DNA: TGTGCCAGCAGCTTAGCCAGTTCGAACACCGGGGAGCTGTTTTTT.

This clone has only a few counts. This chain connects TRBV20-1 to TRBJ2-7; tentative D call: TRBD1 (6 bases). This CDR3 has 17 residues. The ends were cut back, 3 bases at V and 2 bases at J, with 23 bases in the middle. The V gene's germline CDR1 is DFQATT and CDR2 SNEGSKA (reference sequence). The DNA for the CDR3 is TGCAGTGCTAGTCGCAGTCCCGTTACAGGGTCCGCCTACGAGCAGTACTTC. It specifies CSASRSPVTGSAYEQYF.

The V call is TRBV3-1 (or the pseudogene TRBV3-2), the J call TRBJ2-2; 12 bases agree with TRBD2. CDR1 and CDR2 (germline): LGHDT, YNNKEL (reference sequence). CDR3 length: 18 residues. Trimming at V came to 1 base and at J to 2 bases, leaving 5 bases not matched to a gene. CDR3: CASSQVASGGVNTGELFF. Here the CDR3 DNA reads TGTGCCAGCAGCCAAGTCGCTAGCGGGGGGGTTAACACCGGGGAGCTGTTTTTT.

This chain links TRBV7-9 with TRBJ1-6; D is ambiguous. This CDR3 is built from 15 residues. Looked up from germline, CDR1 is SEHNR and CDR2 is FQNEAQ (reference sequence). V was pared by 1 base and J by 7 bases, with 11 bases between. CDR3 in amino acids: CASSLGTGNNSPLHF. CDR3 coding DNA: TGTGCCAGCAGCTTAGGCACGGGAAACAATTCACCCCTCCACTTT.